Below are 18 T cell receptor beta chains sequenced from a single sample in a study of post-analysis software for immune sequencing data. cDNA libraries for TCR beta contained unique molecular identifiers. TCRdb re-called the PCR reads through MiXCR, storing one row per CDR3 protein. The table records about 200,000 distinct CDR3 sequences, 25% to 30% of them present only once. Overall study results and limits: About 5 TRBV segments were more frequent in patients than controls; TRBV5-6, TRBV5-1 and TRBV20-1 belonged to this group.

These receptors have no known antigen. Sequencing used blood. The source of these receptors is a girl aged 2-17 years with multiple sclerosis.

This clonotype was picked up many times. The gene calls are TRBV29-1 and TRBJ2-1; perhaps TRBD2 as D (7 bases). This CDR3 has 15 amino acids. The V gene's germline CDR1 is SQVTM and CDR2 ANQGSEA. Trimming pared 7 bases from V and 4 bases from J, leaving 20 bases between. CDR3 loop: CSGNRGAGVYNEQFF. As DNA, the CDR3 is TGCAGCGGCAACCGGGGGGCAGGGGTTTACAATGAGCAGTTCTTC.

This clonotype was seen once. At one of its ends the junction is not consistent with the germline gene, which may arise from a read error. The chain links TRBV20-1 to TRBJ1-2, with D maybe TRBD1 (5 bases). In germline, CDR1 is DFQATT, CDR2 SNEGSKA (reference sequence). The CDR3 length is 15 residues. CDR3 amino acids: CGASPTVTGDYGYTF. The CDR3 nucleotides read TGCGGTGCTAGCCCGACAGTGACTGGGGACTATGGCTACACCTTC.

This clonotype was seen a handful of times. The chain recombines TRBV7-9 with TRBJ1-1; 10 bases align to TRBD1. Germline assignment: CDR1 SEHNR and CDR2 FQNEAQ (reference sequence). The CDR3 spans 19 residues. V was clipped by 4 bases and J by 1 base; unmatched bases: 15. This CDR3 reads CASSSKGQGENPRNTEAFF. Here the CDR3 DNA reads TGTGCCAGCAGCTCTAAAGGACAGGGGGAAAACCCTCGGAACACTGAAGCTTTCTTT.

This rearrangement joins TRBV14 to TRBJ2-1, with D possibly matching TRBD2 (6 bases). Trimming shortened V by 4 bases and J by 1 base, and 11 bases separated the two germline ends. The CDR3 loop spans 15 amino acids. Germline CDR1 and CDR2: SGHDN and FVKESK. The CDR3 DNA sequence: TGTGCCAGCAGCCCCGGGGGAAGTTCCTACAATGAGCAGTTCTTC. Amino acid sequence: CASSPGGSSYNEQFF.

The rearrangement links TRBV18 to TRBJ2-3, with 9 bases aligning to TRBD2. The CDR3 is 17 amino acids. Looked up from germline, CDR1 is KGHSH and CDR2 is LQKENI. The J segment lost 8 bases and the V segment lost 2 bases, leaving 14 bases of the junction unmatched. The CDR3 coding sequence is TGTGCCAGCTCACCAAGGTCAGCGGGAGGCCCTAGGGGTACGCAGTATTTT. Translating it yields CASSPRSAGGPRGTQYF.

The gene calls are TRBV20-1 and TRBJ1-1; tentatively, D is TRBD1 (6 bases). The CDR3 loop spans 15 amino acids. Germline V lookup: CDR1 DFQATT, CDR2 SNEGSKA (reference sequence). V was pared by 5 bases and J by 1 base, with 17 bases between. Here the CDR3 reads CSASDSRGGNTEAFF. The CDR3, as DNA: TGCAGTGCTTCTGACTCCAGGGGAGGGAACACTGAAGCTTTCTTT.

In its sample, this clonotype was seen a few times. CDR3 nucleotide sequence: TGTGCCAGCAGTTCCTCGGGGGTCCCGGGTGGCTACACCTTC. Translation gives CASSSSGVPGGYTF. This chain links TRBV27 with TRBJ1-2; D is perhaps TRBD1 (5 bases). This CDR3 comprises 14 residues. The V end was cut by 4 bases, the J end by 7 bases, with 16 bases between. The germline gives CDR1 MNHEY, CDR2 SMNVEV (reference sequence).

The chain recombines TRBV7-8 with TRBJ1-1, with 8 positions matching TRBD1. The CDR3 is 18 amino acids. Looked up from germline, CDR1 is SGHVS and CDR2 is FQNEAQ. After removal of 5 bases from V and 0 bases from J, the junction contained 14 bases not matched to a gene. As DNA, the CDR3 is TGTGCCAGCAGCCAGGGGTATTCAGGGGGCTCTCTGAACACTGAAGCTTTCTTT. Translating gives CASSQGYSGGSLNTEAFF.

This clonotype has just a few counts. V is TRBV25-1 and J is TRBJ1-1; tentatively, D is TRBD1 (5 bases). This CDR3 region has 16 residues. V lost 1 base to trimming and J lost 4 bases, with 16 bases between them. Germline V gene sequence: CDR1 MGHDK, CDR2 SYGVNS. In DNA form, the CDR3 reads TGTGCCAGCAGTGAATTCTCCGGGACGCAAAGCACTGAAGCTTTCTTT. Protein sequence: CASSEFSGTQSTEAFF.

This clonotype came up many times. The CDR3 here is CASSHPGQAHYEQYF. The DNA for the CDR3 is TGCGCCAGCAGCCATCCGGGACAGGCGCACTACGAGCAGTACTTC. V and J are TRBV4-1 and TRBJ2-7, with 8 bases that match TRBD1. This CDR3 comprises 15 residues. Germline CDR1 MGHRA, CDR2 YSYEKL. Germline trimming cut 3 bases from V and 3 bases from J; bases unmatched to any gene: 7.

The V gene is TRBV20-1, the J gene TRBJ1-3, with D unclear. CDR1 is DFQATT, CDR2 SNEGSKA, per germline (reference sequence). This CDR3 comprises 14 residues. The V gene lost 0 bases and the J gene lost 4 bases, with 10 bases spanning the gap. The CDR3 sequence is CSARDPGLGNTIYF. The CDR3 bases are TGCAGTGCTAGAGATCCCGGTCTCGGAAACACCATATATTTT.

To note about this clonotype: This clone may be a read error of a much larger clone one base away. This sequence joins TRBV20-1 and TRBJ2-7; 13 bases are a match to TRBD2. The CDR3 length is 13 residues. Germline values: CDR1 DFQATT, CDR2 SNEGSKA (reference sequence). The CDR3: CSAGGLAGFERYF. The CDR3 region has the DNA TGCAGTGCTGGGGGACTAGCGGGGTTCGAGCGGTACTTC.

CDR3 bases: TGTGCCAGCAGCTTCGGGACAGGGGATGGCTACACCTTC. It codes for CASSFGTGDGYTF. The chain couples TRBV7-3 to TRBJ1-2, with TRBD1 matching 10 bases. The V gene end was trimmed by 3 bases and the J gene end by 6 bases; junction bases not matched to a gene: 1. CDR3 length: 13 amino acids. CDR1 is SGHTA, CDR2 FQGTGA, per germline. The full variable domain, rest sourced from reference TRBV7-3 and TRBJ1-2, is GAGVSQTPSNKVTEKGKYVELRCDPISGHTALYWYRQSLGQGPEFLIYFQGTGAADDSGLPNDRFFAVRPEGSVSTLKIQRTERGDSAVYLCASSFGTGDGYTFGSGTRLTVV.

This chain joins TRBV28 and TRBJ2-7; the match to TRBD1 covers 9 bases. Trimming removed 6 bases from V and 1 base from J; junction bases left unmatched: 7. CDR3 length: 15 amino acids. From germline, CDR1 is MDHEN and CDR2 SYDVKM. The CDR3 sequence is CASRLWDRESYEQYF. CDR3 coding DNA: TGTGCCAGCAGGCTTTGGGACAGGGAGTCCTACGAGCAGTACTTC. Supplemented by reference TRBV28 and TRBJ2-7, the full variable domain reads DVKVTQSSRYLVKRTGEKVFLECVQDMDHENMFWYRQDPGLGLRLIYFSYDVKMKEKGDIPEGYSVSREKKERFSLILESASTNQTSMYLCASRLWDRESYEQYFGPGTRLTVT.

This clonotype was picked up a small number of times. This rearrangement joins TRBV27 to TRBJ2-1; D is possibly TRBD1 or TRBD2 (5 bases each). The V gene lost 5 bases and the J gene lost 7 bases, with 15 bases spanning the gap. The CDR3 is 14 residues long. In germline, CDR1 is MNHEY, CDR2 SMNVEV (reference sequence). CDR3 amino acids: CASSGLVGTNEQFF. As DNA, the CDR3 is TGTGCCAGCAGTGGGCTAGTGGGGACGAATGAGCAGTTCTTC.

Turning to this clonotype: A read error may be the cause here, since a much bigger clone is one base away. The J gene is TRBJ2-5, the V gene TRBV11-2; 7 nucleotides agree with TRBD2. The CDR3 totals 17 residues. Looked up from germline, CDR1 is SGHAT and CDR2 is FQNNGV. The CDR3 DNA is TGTGCCAGCAGCTTACCGACACTAGCGATGTACCAAGGGACCCAGTACTTC. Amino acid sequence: CASSLPTLAMYQGTQYF.

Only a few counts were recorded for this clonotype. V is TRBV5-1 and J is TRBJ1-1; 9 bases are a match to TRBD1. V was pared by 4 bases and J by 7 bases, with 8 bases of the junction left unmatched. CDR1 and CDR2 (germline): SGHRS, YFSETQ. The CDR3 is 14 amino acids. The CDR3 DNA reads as TGCGCCAGCAGCCGGCCGGGACAGGGCGGTGAAGCTTTCTTT. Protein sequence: CASSRPGQGGEAFF.

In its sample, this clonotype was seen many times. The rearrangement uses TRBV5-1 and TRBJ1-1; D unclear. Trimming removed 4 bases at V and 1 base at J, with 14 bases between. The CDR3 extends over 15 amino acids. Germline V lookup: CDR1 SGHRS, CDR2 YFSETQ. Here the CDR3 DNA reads TGCGCCAGCAGCCTCGAGCGGGGAACGAACACTGAAGCTTTCTTT. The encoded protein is CASSLERGTNTEAFF.